Presented here are 31 T cell receptor beta chains from one specimen sequenced in a study of a mutant IDH1 vaccine in newly diagnosed glioma. Time point of the sample: week 5, during vaccination. Every vaccine dose comprised 300 ug of mutant IDH1 20-mer peptide plus topical imiquimod. Assay used: immunoSEQ multiplex PCR; TCRdb lists only in-frame clones, some missing. This sample has over 30,000 clones, with about 79% found just once. Their antigens are not known. Sequenced material: PBMCs, taken from a glioma patient whose treatment included an IDH1 peptide vaccine. These TCRs come from a man younger than 45 with glioma.

The V gene is TRBV5-1, the J gene TRBJ2-6, with unresolved D. CDR3 length: 15 amino acids. With 2 bases removed from V and 0 bases from J, the gap between germline ends came to 6 bases. The germline V gene encodes CDR1 SGHRS and CDR2 YFSETQ. CDR3 sequence: CASSLGTSGANVLTF. The CDR3 bases are TGCGCCAGCAGCTTAGGAACCTCTGGGGCCAACGTCCTGACTTTC. Full variable domain (missing parts from reference TRBV5-1 and TRBJ2-6): KAGVTQTPRYLIKTRGQQVTLSCSPISGHRSVSWYQQTPGQGLQFLFEYFSETQRNKGNFPGRFSGRQFSNSRSEMNVSTLELGDSALYLCASSLGTSGANVLTFGAGSRLTVL.

The rearrangement links TRBV2 to TRBJ1-2, with 10 nucleotides matching TRBD1. Germline V lookup: CDR1 SNHLY, CDR2 FYNNEI. CDR3 size: 14 residues. V trimming: 6 bases; J trimming: 3 bases; junction bases outside the gene matches: 4. The chain's CDR3 is CASRRQGADYGYTF. The CDR3 DNA follows: TGTGCCAGCAGGCGACAGGGGGCGGACTATGGCTACACCTTC.

The chain carries TRBV30 and TRBJ1-1; D is undetermined. CDR3 size: 11 residues. Trimming took 4 bases from V and 7 from J, leaving 10 bases between them. Germline V CDR1 and CDR2: GTSNPN, SVGIG (reference sequence). The CDR3 coding sequence is TGTGCCTGGATTAGGCCAGGTGAAGCTTTCTTT. It translates to CAWIRPGEAFF. Full variable domain (outside the CDR3, taken from reference TRBV30 and TRBJ1-1): SQTIHQWPATLVQPVGSPLSLECTVEGTSNPNLYWYRQAAGRGLQLLFYSVGIGQISSEVPQNLSASRPQDRQFILSSKKLLLSDSGFYLCAWIRPGEAFFGQGTRLTVV.

V usage is TRBV7-9 and J usage is TRBJ2-6, with D tentatively TRBD1 (5 bases). The V end was cut by 7 bases, the J end by 0 bases, with 19 bases between. The CDR3 is 18 amino acids. Germline V gives CDR1 SEHNR, CDR2 FQNEAQ (reference sequence). CDR3 in amino acids: CASIHESQGSSGANVLTF. CDR3 bases: TGTGCCAGCATCCACGAGTCCCAGGGAAGCTCTGGGGCCAACGTCCTGACTTTC.

In DNA form, the CDR3 reads TGTGCCAGCAGCTTTACTACAGGGTTTGGTAATTCACCCCTCCACTTT. Its translation is CASSFTTGFGNSPLHF. The chain employs TRBV11-2 and TRBJ1-6; maybe TRBD1 (6 bases). Trimming removed 3 bases at V and 6 bases at J, with 15 bases between. Germline V lookup: CDR1 SGHAT, CDR2 FQNNGV. This CDR3 spans 16 amino acids.

The V gene is TRBV6-1, the J gene TRBJ1-6; no definite D call. CDR1 MNHNS and CDR2 SASEGT come from the germline V gene. There are 13 residues in the CDR3. Trimming removed 0 bases at V and 7 bases at J, with 4 bases between. The CDR3 DNA reads TGTGCCAGCAGTGAAGCGCCGAATTCACCCCTCCACTTT. It translates to CASSEAPNSPLHF.

The genes are TRBV29-1 and TRBJ2-7, with a tentative D call TRBD1 (5 bases). CDR3 size: 13 residues. The V end was cut by 6 bases, the J end by 8 bases, with 20 bases between. Germline values: CDR1 SQVTM, CDR2 ANQGSEA. CDR3 sequence reads: CSVPWGTGTKQYF. The DNA for the CDR3 is TGCAGCGTCCCCTGGGGCACAGGTACCAAGCAGTACTTC.

The rearrangement uses TRBV9 and TRBJ2-5; D call uncertain. CDR3 length equals 14 residues. V was pared by 4 bases and J by 3 bases, with 13 bases between. Germline assignment: CDR1 SGDLS and CDR2 YYNGEE. This CDR3 reads CASSRTSLKETQYF. The DNA of the CDR3 is TGTGCCAGCAGCCGGACCAGCCTAAAAGAGACCCAGTACTTC.

The chain couples TRBV18 to TRBJ2-7; 13 bases line up with TRBD2. Looked up from germline, CDR1 is KGHSH and CDR2 is LQKENI. This CDR3 contains 16 residues. The ends lost 4 bases at V and 5 bases at J; junction bases unmatched: 8. The DNA for the CDR3 is TGTGCCAGCTCACTCGGACTAGCGGGAGTAGGCAACGAGCAGTACTTC. Its protein product is CASSLGLAGVGNEQYF.

This clone occurred once. The chain joins TRBV5-6 to TRBJ2-7; 8 positions match TRBD2. V gave up 4 bases and J gave up 3 bases; unmatched junction bases: 12. The CDR3 length is 16 residues. The V gene's germline CDR1 is SGHDT and CDR2 YYEEEE. CDR3 amino acids: CASSVAGAGEFYEQYF. CDR3 bases: TGTGCCAGCAGCGTTGCAGGAGCGGGAGAATTCTACGAGCAGTACTTC.

This CDR3 reads CASSSGQGNTEAFF. DNA for the CDR3: TGTGCCAGCAGCTCGGGACAGGGGAACACTGAAGCTTTCTTT. The chain combines TRBV5-4 with TRBJ1-1, with TRBD1 identical over 9 bases. Germline CDR1 reads SGHNT; CDR2 reads YYREEE (reference sequence). The CDR3 spans 14 residues. Trimming at V came to 3 bases and at J to 1 base, leaving 1 base not matched to a gene.

V gene TRBV5-5 combines with J gene TRBJ2-6, with D perhaps being TRBD1 or TRBD2 (5 bases each). V was trimmed by 3 bases and J by 0 bases, leaving 7 bases between them. The CDR3 sequence is 15 residues long. CDR1 and CDR2 (germline): SGHKS, YYEKEE (reference sequence). The CDR3 here is CASSWGRSGANVLTF. The CDR3 DNA follows: TGTGCCAGCAGCTGGGGACGCTCTGGGGCCAACGTCCTGACTTTC. The full variable domain, completed using reference TRBV5-5 and TRBJ2-6, is DAGVTQSPTHLIKTRGQQVTLRCSPISGHKSVSWYQQVLGQGPQFIFQYYEKEERGRGNFPDRFSARQFPNYSSELNVNALLLGDSALYLCASSWGRSGANVLTFGAGSRLTVL.

The rearrangement links TRBV6-5 to TRBJ2-4, with D possibly being TRBD2 (6 bases). Trimming cost V 6 bases and J 5 bases, with 8 bases left between them. The CDR3 consists of 12 residues. The V gene's germline CDR1 is MNHEY and CDR2 SVGAGI. CDR3 protein: CASSGGENIQYF. CDR3 DNA: TGTGCCAGCAGCGGCGGGGAAAACATTCAGTACTTC.

This chain uses TRBV14 with TRBJ1-6; TRBD1 aligns across 9 bases. The CDR3 sequence is 14 residues long. J gave up 12 bases and V 2 bases, and 5 bases lay outside the gene matches. From germline, CDR1 is SGHDN and CDR2 FVKESK. CDR3 residues: CASSQTGTGRPLHF. DNA for the CDR3: TGTGCCAGCAGCCAAACCGGGACAGGGCGACCCCTCCACTTT.

The table lists this clone with a few counts. This sequence joins TRBV10-2 and TRBJ1-6; tentatively, D is TRBD1 (6 bases). The CDR3 loop spans 14 amino acids. V lost 3 bases and J 9 bases, leaving 12 bases between the germline ends. Germline CDR1 WSHSY, CDR2 SAAADI. CDR3 sequence reads: CASSENRESSPLHF. The CDR3 coding sequence is TGCGCCAGCAGTGAAAACAGGGAAAGTTCACCCCTCCACTTT.

This chain joins TRBV5-1 and TRBJ2-2; D remains unclear. The CDR3 runs to 13 residues. The V gene lost 5 bases and the J gene lost 1 base, with 6 bases spanning the gap. The germline V gene encodes CDR1 SGHRS and CDR2 YFSETQ. For the CDR3, the DNA is TGCGCCAGCAGGGATGGGAACACCGGGGAGCTGTTTTTT. This codes for CASRDGNTGELFF.

The chain recombines TRBV10-3 with TRBJ2-5; 8 bases line up with TRBD1. The germline CDR1 and CDR2 sequences are ENHRY and SYGVKD. Trimming took 4 bases from V and 2 from J; bases not matched to a gene: 3. The CDR3 has 14 residues. The CDR3 loop reads CAISGGTGQETQYF. The CDR3 DNA sequence: TGTGCCATCAGTGGAGGGACAGGTCAAGAGACCCAGTACTTC.

The chain has TRBV7-8 and TRBJ2-3; D is undetermined. The CDR3 sequence is 13 residues long. Germline lookup yields CDR1 SGHVS and CDR2 FQNEAQ. V gave up 5 bases and J gave up 1 base, with 7 bases separating them. The CDR3 sequence: CASSKEGTDTQYF. For the CDR3, the DNA is TGTGCCAGCAGCAAAGAGGGCACAGATACGCAGTATTTT. Full variable domain (outside the CDR3, taken from reference TRBV7-8 and TRBJ2-3): GAGVSQSPRYKVAKRGQDVALRCDPISGHVSLFWYQQALGQGPEFLTYFQNEAQLDKSGLPSDRFFAERPEGSVSTLKIQRTQQEDSAVYLCASSKEGTDTQYFGPGTRLTVL.

The chain links TRBV30 to TRBJ2-1; TRBD1 might be the D (5 bases). The V gene's germline CDR1 is GTSNPN and CDR2 SVGIG (reference sequence). This CDR3 contains 14 residues. Trimming removed 0 bases from V and 6 bases from J, with 12 bases in between. This chain's CDR3 is CAWSVDSHLNEQFF. CDR3 DNA: TGTGCCTGGAGTGTAGACAGCCACCTCAATGAGCAGTTCTTC. The entire variable domain, with the rest obtained from reference TRBV30 and TRBJ2-1, is as follows: SQTIHQWPATLVQPVGSPLSLECTVEGTSNPNLYWYRQAAGRGLQLLFYSVGIGQISSEVPQNLSASRPQDRQFILSSKKLLLSDSGFYLCAWSVDSHLNEQFFGPGTRLTVL.

The V gene is TRBV5-1, the J gene TRBJ1-1; D possibly corresponds to TRBD1 (5 bases). The ends were cut back, 4 bases at V and 3 bases at J, with 16 bases in the middle. Germline values: CDR1 SGHRS, CDR2 YFSETQ. The CDR3 covers 15 residues. CDR3 sequence: CASSGSRDVDTEAFF. CDR3 DNA: TGCGCCAGCAGCGGATCCCGGGACGTAGACACTGAAGCTTTCTTT.

The genes are TRBV19 and TRBJ1-1; D unresolved. The V gene's germline CDR1 is LNHDA and CDR2 SQIVND (reference sequence). The CDR3 has 13 amino acids. The germline V and J ends were trimmed by 5 bases and 0 bases, with 7 bases remaining between them. In nucleotides, the CDR3 is TGTGCCAGTAGTGACTCAGTGAACACTGAAGCTTTCTTT. Residues: CASSDSVNTEAFF.

This sequence joins TRBV6-6 and TRBJ2-3; D unclear. The CDR3 runs 14 residues. Germline CDR1 and CDR2: MNHNY and SVGAGI (reference sequence). Trimming took 0 bases from V and 0 from J, leaving 4 bases between them. The CDR3 region has the DNA TGTGCCAGCAGTTACTCAGCCAGCACAGATACGCAGTATTTT. Translating gives CASSYSASTDTQYF.

With respect to this clone: Given the absence of the conserved phenylalanine or tryptophan at the CDR3 end, a read error is likely. It is unclear where the CDR3 begins or ends on the DNA, so no DNA is shown, and the CDR3 is as TCRdb lists it. This sequence joins TRBV5-1 and TRBJ1-2; the D call in the table, TRBD1, was not verified against the DNA. Germline assignment: CDR1 SGHRS and CDR2 YFSETQ. The CDR3 is 12 residues long, counting both termini. The CDR3 reads CASSLPGQGLSV.

The V and J genes are TRBV7-9 and TRBJ2-7, with a tentative D call TRBD1 (5 bases). The germline V gene has CDR1 SEHNR and CDR2 FQNEAQ (reference sequence). V gave up 5 bases and J gave up 1 base, with 15 bases separating them. This CDR3 comprises 15 residues. The CDR3 DNA sequence: TGTGCCAGCAGCCCCCAGGGTTCAGTTTCCTACGAGCAGTACTTC. As protein: CASSPQGSVSYEQYF.

V is TRBV9 and J is TRBJ1-3; D is unresolved. The CDR3 totals 15 residues. Germline CDR1 reads SGDLS; CDR2 reads YYNGEE. V was shortened by 3 bases and J by 0 bases, with 10 bases between the two germline ends. Written as DNA, the CDR3 is TGTGCCAGCAGCGAGTCCCTTGTCTCTGGAAACACCATATATTTT. Its protein is CASSESLVSGNTIYF.

This clone appeared a single time. The chain employs TRBV7-8 and TRBJ2-2; the D call may be TRBD1 or TRBD2 (5 bases each). Deletions cut 1 base from V and 6 bases from J, with 15 bases between. Germline CDR1 reads SGHVS; CDR2 reads FQNEAQ. This CDR3 comprises 16 residues. CDR3 sequence reads: CASSLVSTGDAGELFF. As DNA, the CDR3 is TGTGCCAGCAGCTTAGTCTCGACCGGGGACGCCGGGGAGCTGTTTTTT.

This sequence joins TRBV7-3 and TRBJ2-6; TRBD2 matches at 7 bases. V was pared by 3 bases and J by 2 bases, with 4 bases of the junction left unmatched. The CDR3 spans 16 residues. Germline assignment: CDR1 SGHTA and CDR2 FQGTGA. The DNA for the CDR3 is TGTGCCAGCAGCTTGCGGGGGACGGCTGGGGCCAACGTCCTGACTTTC. It yields the protein CASSLRGTAGANVLTF.

This clone was observed a handful of times. The chain uses TRBV28 and TRBJ1-1, with TRBD1 as a possible D gene (6 bases). The germline V and J ends were trimmed by 4 bases and 3 bases, with 15 bases remaining between them. The CDR3 contains 15 residues. Germline loops: CDR1 MDHEN, CDR2 SYDVKM. In DNA form, the CDR3 reads TGTGCCAGCAGTTCCCCAGGGGTAGTAGACACTGAAGCTTTCTTT. It translates to CASSSPGVVDTEAFF.

This rearrangement joins TRBV19 to TRBJ1-2; maybe TRBD1 (5 bases). The V and J ends lost 1 base and 4 bases respectively, with 13 bases between them. CDR1 is LNHDA, CDR2 SQIVND, per germline (reference sequence). This CDR3 comprises 15 residues. DNA of the CDR3: TGTGCCAGTAGTATAGCCCCAGGGACTGTCTATGGCTACACCTTC. Its protein product is CASSIAPGTVYGYTF.

The chain employs TRBV6-1 and TRBJ1-2; D uncertain. This CDR3 region has 14 residues. Trimming removed 7 bases at V and 4 bases at J, with 16 bases between. Germline V gene sequence: CDR1 MNHNS, CDR2 SASEGT. CDR3 sequence: CASTLLVRSYGYTF. CDR3 sequence (DNA): TGTGCCAGCACCCTTCTAGTCCGTTCCTATGGCTACACCTTC.

The V gene is TRBV19, the J gene TRBJ2-7, with D possibly TRBD1 on 6 matching bases. Germline V gene lookup returns CDR1 LNHDA and CDR2 SQIVND (reference sequence). V was clipped by 5 bases and J by 4 bases, with 12 bases between them. The CDR3 runs to 13 residues. CDR3 DNA sequence: TGTGCCAGTAGTGGCAGGGGAAAATACGAGCAGTACTTC. This gives the protein CASSGRGKYEQYF.